Listed below are T cell receptor beta chains from one sample, sequenced in a study of PD-1 blockade in classical Hodgkin lymphoma. The assay was immunoSEQ multiplex PCR, and TCRdb's table has in-frame clones only and misses some. Seen here are about 35,000 clones, 90% observed once, and the top ten hold roughly 0.2%. The sequencing here drew on CD4+ T cells from blood, taken at baseline. All receptors come from a human donor with classical Hodgkin lymphoma. CDR3s include the opening cysteine and the closing phenylalanine or tryptophan. D genes are given only for firm matches. Size is stated for part of the rows, as once, few or many counts, or as a class when the clone is expanded.

abundance: NA; d_gene: NA; v_gene: TRBV7-3; j_gene: TRBJ2-7; CDR3nt: TGTGCCAGCAGCTTAAGACACGGGGGATACGAGCAGTACTTC; CDR3aa: CASSLRHGGYEQYF
abundance: NA; d_gene: TRBD2; v_gene: TRBV19; j_gene: TRBJ2-6; CDR3nt: TGTGCCAGTACCCGGGAGGGGGGCTCTGGGGCCAACGTCCTGACTTTC; CDR3aa: CASTREGGSGANVLTF
abundance: NA; d_gene: NA; v_gene: TRBV5-1; j_gene: TRBJ2-5; CDR3nt: TGCGCCAGCAGCATTGGGCAGTCCCTGGGGGAGACCCAGTACTTC; CDR3aa: CASSIGQSLGETQYF
abundance: once; d_gene: NA; v_gene: TRBV18; j_gene: TRBJ2-4; CDR3nt: TGTGCCAGCTCACCAGGGGCGGCTATAGCCAAAAACATTCAGTACTTC; CDR3aa: CASSPGAAIAKNIQYF
abundance: NA; d_gene: NA; v_gene: TRBV19; j_gene: TRBJ1-5; CDR3nt: TGTGCCAGTAGGGACGGCACTCTTAGCAATCAGCCCCAGCATTTT; CDR3aa: CASRDGTLSNQPQHF
abundance: once; d_gene: NA; v_gene: TRBV27; j_gene: TRBJ1-1; CDR3nt: TGTGCCAGCAGTTTCTTGCGGGGAACCCAGGAAGCTTTCTTT; CDR3aa: CASSFLRGTQEAFF
abundance: NA; d_gene: TRBD2; v_gene: TRBV5-1; j_gene: TRBJ2-5; CDR3nt: TGCGCCAGCAGCTTGACTAGCGGGAGTTCCCCCTTGGGAGAGACCCAGTACTTC; CDR3aa: CASSLTSGSSPLGETQYF
abundance: NA; d_gene: TRBD1; v_gene: TRBV5-1; j_gene: TRBJ1-2; CDR3nt: TGCGCCAGCAGGGGTACCGGGACAGGGGGCGGTGGCTACACCTTC; CDR3aa: CASRGTGTGGGGYTF
abundance: NA; d_gene: NA; v_gene: TRBV11-3; j_gene: TRBJ2-1; CDR3nt: TGTGCCAGCAGTCTTGGTTTTGTCGAGCATGAGCAGTTCTTC; CDR3aa: CASSLGFVEHEQFF
abundance: NA; d_gene: NA; v_gene: TRBV28; j_gene: TRBJ1-3; CDR3nt: TGTGCCAGCAGGTTCGGTACAGAAACTAGAAACACCATATATTTT; CDR3aa: CASRFGTETRNTIYF
abundance: once; d_gene: TRBD2; v_gene: TRBV9; j_gene: TRBJ2-1; CDR3nt: TGTGCCAGCAGCGTAGTAGCGGGAGGGCCAAGAAATGAGCAGTTCTTC; CDR3aa: CASSVVAGGPRNEQFF
abundance: NA; d_gene: TRBD1; v_gene: TRBV2; j_gene: TRBJ2-5; CDR3nt: TGTGCCAGCAGTCTAAATCAAGGGGGGACAGGGGAGACCCAGTACTTC; CDR3aa: CASSLNQGGTGETQYF
abundance: NA; d_gene: NA; v_gene: TRBV5-1; j_gene: TRBJ1-1; CDR3nt: TGCGCCAGCAGCTTGGTACAATTGAACACTGAAGCTTTCTTT; CDR3aa: CASSLVQLNTEAFF
abundance: NA; d_gene: NA; v_gene: TRBV27; j_gene: TRBJ2-1; CDR3nt: TGTGCCAGCAGGGGATTAGCTGAAGCGGACAATGAGCAGTTCTTC; CDR3aa: CASRGLAEADNEQFF
abundance: NA; d_gene: NA; v_gene: TRBV30; j_gene: TRBJ1-5; CDR3nt: TGTGCCTGGGGGGAAGCGGGGCCGACGGTTATTAATCAGCCCCAGCATTTT; CDR3aa: CAWGEAGPTVINQPQHF
abundance: NA; d_gene: TRBD1; v_gene: TRBV5-1; j_gene: TRBJ1-1; CDR3nt: TGCGCCAGCAGCTCCAGACAGGGGCAAACTGAAGCTTTCTTT; CDR3aa: CASSSRQGQTEAFF
abundance: NA; d_gene: TRBD1; v_gene: TRBV2; j_gene: TRBJ2-1; CDR3nt: TGTGCCAGCAATAACAGGGGGCCTTCGTTCGATGAGCAGTTCTTC; CDR3aa: CASNNRGPSFDEQFF
abundance: once; d_gene: NA; v_gene: TRBV11-2; j_gene: TRBJ1-1; CDR3nt: TGTGCCAGCAGCTTACTAGGGAAGACTGAAGCTTTCTTT; CDR3aa: CASSLLGKTEAFF
abundance: NA; d_gene: TRBD1; v_gene: TRBV4-1; j_gene: TRBJ1-2; CDR3nt: TGCGCCAGCAGCCAAGATCGGGACAGGGCCTATGGCTACACCTTC; CDR3aa: CASSQDRDRAYGYTF
abundance: few; d_gene: NA; v_gene: TRBV7-9; j_gene: TRBJ2-7; CDR3nt: TGTGCCAGCAGCGCGACCTACGAGCAGTACTTC; CDR3aa: CASSATYEQYF
abundance: NA; d_gene: NA; v_gene: TRBV6-6; j_gene: TRBJ2-1; CDR3nt: TGTGCCAGCAGTTGGGATGGGCCCGACAATGAGCAGTTCTTC; CDR3aa: CASSWDGPDNEQFF
abundance: NA; d_gene: NA; v_gene: TRBV5-6; j_gene: TRBJ2-7; CDR3nt: TGTGCCAGCAGCTGGACAGTCGTTCCCTACGAGCAGTACTTC; CDR3aa: CASSWTVVPYEQYF
abundance: NA; d_gene: NA; v_gene: TRBV7-9; j_gene: TRBJ1-1; CDR3nt: TGTGCCAGCAGCTTAGTAGCCTATGAAGCTTTCTTT; CDR3aa: CASSLVAYEAFF
abundance: NA; d_gene: NA; v_gene: TRBV19; j_gene: TRBJ1-2; CDR3nt: TGTGCCAGTAGTATATCCCTGAACCTCAATGGCTACACCTTC; CDR3aa: CASSISLNLNGYTF
abundance: NA; d_gene: NA; v_gene: TRBV28; j_gene: TRBJ2-2; CDR3nt: TGTGCCAGCAGAAAGGGGAGGAACACCGGGGAGCTGTTTTTT; CDR3aa: CASRKGRNTGELFF
abundance: NA; d_gene: NA; v_gene: TRBV5-3; j_gene: TRBJ2-7; CDR3nt: TGTGCCAGAAGCTTGAGGGCACAAACCTACGAGCAGTACTTC; CDR3aa: CARSLRAQTYEQYF
abundance: NA; d_gene: TRBD2; v_gene: TRBV5-1; j_gene: TRBJ2-5; CDR3nt: TGCGCCAGCAGTGGAGCGGGGGTCCAAGAGACCCAGTACTTC; CDR3aa: CASSGAGVQETQYF
abundance: NA; d_gene: NA; v_gene: TRBV30; j_gene: TRBJ2-2; CDR3nt: TGTGCCTGGAGTCTCGTGGGTGGGGAGCTGTTTTTT; CDR3aa: CAWSLVGGELFF
abundance: NA; d_gene: TRBD1; v_gene: TRBV2; j_gene: TRBJ2-4; CDR3nt: TGTGCCAGCAGTGAAGCGCAGGGGGCGGACATTCAGTACTTC; CDR3aa: CASSEAQGADIQYF
abundance: NA; d_gene: NA; v_gene: TRBV5-1; j_gene: TRBJ2-5; CDR3nt: TGCGCCAGCAGCTTAGGGTATCTGACACCACGAGAAGAGACCCAGTACTTC; CDR3aa: CASSLGYLTPREETQYF
abundance: NA; d_gene: TRBD2; v_gene: TRBV6-1; j_gene: TRBJ2-7; CDR3nt: TGTGCCAGCAGTGAACTAGCGGGAGGAGGCGAGCAGTACTTC; CDR3aa: CASSELAGGGEQYF
abundance: NA; d_gene: NA; v_gene: TRBV25-1; j_gene: TRBJ2-5; CDR3nt: TGTGCCAGCAGTGAATATCTAGGAGAAGAGACCCAGTACTTC; CDR3aa: CASSEYLGEETQYF
abundance: NA; d_gene: TRBD2; v_gene: TRBV29-1; j_gene: TRBJ2-2; CDR3nt: TGCAGCGTTACGCTTAATGCGGGAGTTACGACCGGGGAGCTGTTTTTT; CDR3aa: CSVTLNAGVTTGELFF
abundance: NA; d_gene: NA; v_gene: TRBV4-1; j_gene: TRBJ1-1; CDR3nt: TGCGCCAGCAGCCAACCGACAGGTAGGAGAAAAGCTTTCTTT; CDR3aa: CASSQPTGRRKAFF
abundance: NA; d_gene: NA; v_gene: TRBV2; j_gene: TRBJ2-5; CDR3nt: TGTGCCAGCATATTTGGGACAGAGACCCAGTACTTC; CDR3aa: CASIFGTETQYF
abundance: few; d_gene: NA; v_gene: TRBV14; j_gene: TRBJ2-2; CDR3nt: TGTGCCAGCAGCCAACAAAGGGAGCTGTTTTTT; CDR3aa: CASSQQRELFF
abundance: NA; d_gene: NA; v_gene: TRBV18; j_gene: TRBJ2-7; CDR3nt: TGTGCCAGCTCACGGGACATAGACTACGAGCAGTACTTC; CDR3aa: CASSRDIDYEQYF
abundance: few; d_gene: NA; v_gene: TRBV4-2; j_gene: TRBJ2-2; CDR3nt: TGTGCCAGCAGCCAAGATATTGTGGGAAACACCGGGGAGCTGTTTTTT; CDR3aa: CASSQDIVGNTGELFF
abundance: NA; d_gene: NA; v_gene: TRBV9; j_gene: TRBJ1-4; CDR3nt: TGTGCCAGCAGCGTAGGGCGACAGACCCTTGAAAAACTGTTTTTT; CDR3aa: CASSVGRQTLEKLFF
abundance: once; d_gene: NA; v_gene: TRBV5-6; j_gene: TRBJ2-1; CDR3nt: TGTGCCAGCAGCTTGGGACCGTTTTACAATGAGCAGTTCTTC; CDR3aa: CASSLGPFYNEQFF
abundance: NA; d_gene: NA; v_gene: TRBV28; j_gene: TRBJ2-3; CDR3nt: TGTGCCAGCAGTTTGCAGGGCTTCACAGATACGCAGTATTTT; CDR3aa: CASSLQGFTDTQYF
abundance: NA; d_gene: TRBD1; v_gene: TRBV30; j_gene: TRBJ1-1; CDR3nt: TGTGCCTGGAGTGCAAGAGGGACAGTCAAGTGGACTGAAGCTTTCTTT; CDR3aa: CAWSARGTVKWTEAFF
abundance: once; d_gene: TRBD2; v_gene: TRBV7-9; j_gene: TRBJ2-1; CDR3nt: TGTGCCAGCAGCTTAGGGACTAGCGGGGCTGCCTACAATGAGCAGTTCTTC; CDR3aa: CASSLGTSGAAYNEQFF
abundance: NA; d_gene: NA; v_gene: TRBV11-2; j_gene: TRBJ2-4; CDR3nt: TGTGCCAGCAGCTTACAGGAACTAGCCAAAAACATTCAGTACTTC; CDR3aa: CASSLQELAKNIQYF
abundance: NA; d_gene: NA; v_gene: TRBV19; j_gene: TRBJ2-3; CDR3nt: TGTGCCAGTAGTATCGGTCAGACCAGCACAGATACGCAGTATTTT; CDR3aa: CASSIGQTSTDTQYF
abundance: NA; d_gene: TRBD2; v_gene: TRBV25-1; j_gene: TRBJ2-5; CDR3nt: TGTGCCAGCAGTGAATGGCTAGCGGGAGACCCGGGGAGGGAGACCCAGTACTTC; CDR3aa: CASSEWLAGDPGRETQYF
abundance: once; d_gene: NA; v_gene: TRBV28; j_gene: TRBJ1-2; CDR3nt: TGTGCCAGCAGCCAGGCCCTAGGGGTGAATGGCTACACCTTC; CDR3aa: CASSQALGVNGYTF
abundance: NA; d_gene: NA; v_gene: TRBV19; j_gene: TRBJ2-1; CDR3nt: TGTGCCAGTAGTACCTCGGCGCAGGGCTATGAGCAGTTCTTC; CDR3aa: CASSTSAQGYEQFF
abundance: NA; d_gene: NA; v_gene: TRBV30; j_gene: TRBJ1-2; CDR3nt: TGTGCCTGGAGAGGCCCCGGGGCAGCTTATGGCTACACCTTC; CDR3aa: CAWRGPGAAYGYTF
abundance: NA; d_gene: TRBD1; v_gene: TRBV7-7; j_gene: TRBJ2-5; CDR3nt: TGTGCCAGCAGCTCGGACAGGGGTACAGAGACCCAGTACTTC; CDR3aa: CASSSDRGTETQYF
abundance: NA; d_gene: TRBD1; v_gene: TRBV11-2; j_gene: TRBJ1-1; CDR3nt: TGTGCCAGCAGCTTGATCTCGGACAGGGGCACTGAAGCTTTCTTT; CDR3aa: CASSLISDRGTEAFF
abundance: once; d_gene: TRBD1; v_gene: TRBV19; j_gene: TRBJ2-7; CDR3nt: TGTGCCAGTGCTCGGTTCGGGACAGGGGGTTACGAGCAGTACTTC; CDR3aa: CASARFGTGGYEQYF
abundance: NA; d_gene: TRBD1; v_gene: TRBV7-2; j_gene: TRBJ1-2; CDR3nt: TGTGCCAGCAGCATAATACAGGGGAATGGCTACACCTTC; CDR3aa: CASSIIQGNGYTF